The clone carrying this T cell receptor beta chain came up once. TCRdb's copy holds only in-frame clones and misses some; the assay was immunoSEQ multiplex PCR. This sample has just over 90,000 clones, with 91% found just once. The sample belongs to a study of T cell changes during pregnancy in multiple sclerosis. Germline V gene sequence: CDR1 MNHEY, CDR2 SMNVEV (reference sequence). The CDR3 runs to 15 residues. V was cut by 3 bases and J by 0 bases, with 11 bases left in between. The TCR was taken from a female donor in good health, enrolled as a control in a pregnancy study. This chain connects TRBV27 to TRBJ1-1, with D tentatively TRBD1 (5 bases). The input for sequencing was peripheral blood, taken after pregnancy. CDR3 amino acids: CASSLTDPLNTEAFF. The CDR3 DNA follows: TGTGCCAGCAGTTTGACAGATCCATTGAACACTGAAGCTTTCTTT.